These T cell receptor beta chains were read from a single sample in a study of vaccination and CD4 T cells after COVID-19. TCRdb used MiXCR to reprocess the PCR reads, holding one entry per CDR3 protein. The repertoire holds about 13,000 distinct CDR3 sequences, with 50% as singletons. These TCRs are of unknown antigen specificity. Specimen: CD4+ T cells from blood, cultured in vitro. The receptor set was obtained from a human donor who had recovered from COVID-19. The CDR3 runs from the conserved cysteine through the conserved F or W. The D gene is left open where the match is weak. A clone size is listed for some rows: how often the clone was seen (once, few, many), or a class if it is expanded.

D	size	V	J	CDR3	DNA
.	few	TRBV25-1	TRBJ1-2	CASSPWDSNYGYTF	TGTGCCAGCAGTCCATGGGACTCTAACTATGGCTACACCTTC
TRBD2	medium-sized	TRBV19	TRBJ2-3	CASSPTSGPQGTQYF	TGTGCCAGTAGTCCGACTAGCGGCCCCCAGGGTACGCAGTATTTT
.	few	TRBV12-3/TRBV12-4	TRBJ1-5	CASSLDQPQHF	TGTGCCAGCAGTTTAGATCAGCCCCAGCATTTT
.	few	TRBV5-4	TRBJ1-1	CASSRDRLKNTEAFF	TGTGCCAGCAGCCGAGACAGGCTTAAAAACACTGAAGCTTTCTTT
TRBD2	few	TRBV27	TRBJ2-2	CASQAGQSTGELFF	TGTGCCTCCCAAGCGGGGCAATCCACCGGGGAGCTGTTTTTT
.	.	TRBV12-3/TRBV12-4	TRBJ2-5	CASRPDSQETQYF	TGTGCCAGCAGACCGGACTCACAAGAGACCCAGTACTTC
TRBD2	.	TRBV5-4	TRBJ2-5	CASSLYSRLAQETQYF	TGTGCCAGCAGCTTGTACTCTAGACTAGCGCAAGAGACCCAGTACTTC
TRBD1	.	TRBV6-1	TRBJ1-3	CASRSTGAPGNTIYF	TGTGCCAGCAGATCAACAGGGGCTCCGGGAAACACCATATATTTT
TRBD2	.	TRBV6-5	TRBJ2-7	CASSYSWTSASNEQYF	TGTGCCAGCAGTTACTCCTGGACTAGCGCCTCCAACGAGCAGTACTTC
.	few	TRBV6-2/TRBV6-3	TRBJ1-2	CASSKPGTNYGYTF	TGTGCCAGCAGTAAACCCGGGACTAACTATGGCTACACCTTC
.	.	TRBV9	TRBJ2-7	CASSAQSGQYYEQYF	TGTGCCAGCAGCGCCCAATCGGGACAATACTACGAGCAGTACTTC
.	.	TRBV20-1	TRBJ2-7	CSAGIQGLSSEQYF	TGCAGTGCTGGGATCCAGGGGCTTTCCAGCGAGCAGTACTTC
.	few	TRBV6-5	TRBJ1-5	CASSYRPYGSNQPQHF	TGTGCCAGCAGTTATAGACCCTATGGGAGCAATCAGCCCCAGCATTTT
.	.	TRBV4-1	TRBJ2-3	CASSHLPLSRGPADTQYF	TGCGCCAGCAGCCACCTCCCCTTATCCAGGGGACCGGCAGATACGCAGTATTTT
.	.	TRBV10-3	TRBJ1-2	CAISVEQVSGYTF	TGTGCCATCAGTGTAGAGCAAGTGAGTGGCTACACCTTC
TRBD1	.	TRBV5-1	TRBJ2-3	CASSFRAGGRADTQYF	TGCGCCAGCAGCTTCAGGGCAGGGGGTCGGGCAGATACGCAGTATTTT
.	.	TRBV7-2	TRBJ1-2	CATSFSRFQTRGGYTF	TGTGCCACCTCTTTTTCGAGGTTCCAAACTCGAGGTGGCTACACCTTC
.	.	TRBV30	TRBJ2-3	CAWSKGGGTDTQYF	TGTGCCTGGAGTAAGGGGGGGGGCACAGATACGCAGTATTTT
.	.	TRBV14	TRBJ1-2	CASSLNTLGYTF	TGTGCCAGCAGCCTGAACACGTTGGGCTACACCTTC
.	few	TRBV5-1	TRBJ2-5	CASSLAPQETQYF	TGCGCCAGCAGCTTGGCTCCTCAAGAGACCCAGTACTTC
TRBD2	medium-sized	TRBV20-1	TRBJ2-3	CSGGAGGSTDTQYF	TGCAGTGGGGGAGCGGGGGGTAGCACAGATACGCAGTATTTT
TRBD1	few	TRBV27	TRBJ1-6	CASRRTGGYNSPLHF	TGTGCCAGCAGAAGGACAGGGGGGTATAATTCACCCCTCCACTTT
TRBD1	once	TRBV20-1	TRBJ2-2	CSARTGINTGELFF	TGCAGTGCCCGGACAGGGATAAACACCGGGGAGCTGTTTTTT
TRBD1	.	TRBV11-3	TRBJ2-6	CASSLFLDRGHPGANVLTF	TGTGCCAGCAGCTTATTCTTGGACAGGGGGCATCCTGGGGCCAACGTCCTGACTTTC
.	.	TRBV5-3	TRBJ1-1	CASSSVRGGQAFF	TGTGCCAGCAGTTCCGTAAGGGGGGGCCAAGCTTTCTTT
.	few	TRBV6-5	TRBJ1-1	CASSYGTAPMNTEAFF	TGTGCCAGCAGTTACGGTACAGCTCCTATGAACACTGAAGCTTTCTTT
TRBD1	.	TRBV19	TRBJ1-1	CASSGQGWTEAFF	TGTGCCAGTAGTGGACAGGGATGGACTGAAGCTTTCTTT
.	.	TRBV30	TRBJ1-5	CAWSQGTVNQPQHF	TGTGCCTGGAGCCAAGGGACGGTCAATCAGCCCCAGCATTTT
TRBD2	.	TRBV5-1	TRBJ2-7	CASSLEFPGRVREQYF	TGCGCCAGCAGCTTGGAGTTTCCGGGGAGGGTACGGGAGCAGTACTTC
TRBD1	.	TRBV27	TRBJ1-2	CASSRQGAGDYGYTF	TGTGCCAGCAGTCGGCAGGGGGCTGGGGATTATGGCTACACCTTC
TRBD1	.	TRBV6-1	TRBJ2-1	CATNENRGIGSDEQFF	TGTGCCACCAACGAAAACAGGGGTATAGGGTCGGATGAGCAGTTCTTC
.	.	TRBV30	TRBJ1-6	CAWTSKQGSYNSPLHF	TGTGCCTGGACCTCGAAACAGGGTTCCTATAATTCACCCCTCCACTTT
.	.	TRBV11-3	TRBJ2-5	CASSLAETQYF	TGTGCCAGCAGCTTAGCGGAGACCCAGTACTTC
.	.	TRBV21-1	TRBJ1-6	CASSRGTHPNSPLHF	TGTGCCAGTTCAAGGGGCACACACCCCAATTCACCCCTCCACTTT
TRBD2	few	TRBV7-2	TRBJ2-7	CASSRGRGSSYEQYF	TGTGCCAGCAGCCGAGGGCGGGGGAGCTCCTACGAGCAGTACTTC
TRBD2	few	TRBV20-1	TRBJ2-3	CSARKEPGLARTQYF	TGCAGTGCTAGAAAGGAACCGGGACTAGCGCGTACGCAGTATTTT
.	.	TRBV6-1	TRBJ2-5	CATQETKETQYF	TGTGCCACCCAGGAAACCAAAGAGACCCAGTACTTC
.	.	TRBV6-2/TRBV6-3	TRBJ1-2	CASRDSGDYGYTF	TGTGCCAGCAGAGACTCAGGGGACTATGGCTACACCTTC
.	.	TRBV20-1	TRBJ2-2	CSARGRSQINTGELFF	TGCAGTGCTAGGGGTCGATCACAGATCAACACCGGGGAGCTGTTTTTT
TRBD1	.	TRBV27	TRBJ1-4	CASSRAGQGNEKLFF	TGTGCCAGCAGTCGCGCGGGACAGGGAAATGAAAAACTGTTTTTT